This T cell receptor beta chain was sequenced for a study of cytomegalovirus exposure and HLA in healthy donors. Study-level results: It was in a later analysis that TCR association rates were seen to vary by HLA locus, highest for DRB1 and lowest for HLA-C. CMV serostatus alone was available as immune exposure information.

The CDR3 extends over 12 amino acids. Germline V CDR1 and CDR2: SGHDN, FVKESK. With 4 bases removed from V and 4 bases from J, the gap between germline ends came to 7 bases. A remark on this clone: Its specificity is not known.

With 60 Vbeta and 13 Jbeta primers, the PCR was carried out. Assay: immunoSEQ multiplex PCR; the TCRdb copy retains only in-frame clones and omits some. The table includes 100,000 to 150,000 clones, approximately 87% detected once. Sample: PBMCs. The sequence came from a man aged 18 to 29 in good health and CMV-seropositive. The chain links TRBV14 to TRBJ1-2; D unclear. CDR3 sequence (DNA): TGTGCCAGCAGCCCCCGGAGCTATGGCTACACCTTC. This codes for CASSPRSYGYTF.